Presented here are 4 T cell receptor beta chains from one specimen sequenced in a study of human T cells and chemical hapten exposure. Indicated time point: patch test 1, 2 weeks after DPC sensitization. Noted treatment: therapeutic diphenylcyclopropenone sensitization with weekly scalp DPC. TCRdb reanalysed the RACE reads using MiXCR and keeps one entry per CDR3 protein. The sample includes about 14,000 distinct CDR3 sequences, about 16% of them seen just once. The sample in question was whole blood, obtained in connection with sensitization to the hapten diphenylcyclopropenone (DPC). These receptors all come from a woman aged 25 to 39 with alopecia areata. Some clones in this sample may be carry-over from other donors' samples.

This clonotype is medium-sized. The J gene is TRBJ2-1, the V gene TRBV19; no clear D gene. The CDR3 covers 14 residues. Looked up from germline, CDR1 is LNHDA and CDR2 is SQIVND (reference sequence). Between the trimmed V and J ends, which lost 2 bases and 3 bases, there was a span of 8 bases. This CDR3 is CASSITASYNEQFF. The DNA of the CDR3 is TGTGCCAGTAGTATAACAGCTAGCTACAATGAGCAGTTCTTC.

This clonotype was counted at least ten times. This CDR3 reads CSAQSGTINQPQHF. CDR3 coding DNA: TGCAGTGCTCAAAGCGGGACAATCAATCAGCCCCAGCATTTT. V gene TRBV20-1 combines with J gene TRBJ1-5; TRBD1 might be the D (6 bases). Germline lookup yields CDR1 DFQATT and CDR2 SNEGSKA (reference sequence). This CDR3 has 14 amino acids. The V end was cut by 5 bases, the J end by 3 bases, with 14 bases between.

The sample holds many counts of this clonotype. The chain employs TRBV6-1 and TRBJ1-6, with unresolved D. CDR3 length equals 15 residues. V lost 6 bases, J lost 8 bases, and 17 bases lay in between. Germline V gene lookup returns CDR1 MNHNS and CDR2 SASEGT. The CDR3 sequence: CASRGFRAQHSPLHF. In DNA, the CDR3 is TGTGCCAGCAGAGGGTTCCGGGCCCAACATTCACCCCTCCACTTT.

V gene TRBV6-1 combines with J gene TRBJ1-1; D is uncertain. Germline CDR1 MNHNS, CDR2 SASEGT. Between the trimmed V and J ends, which lost 0 bases and 10 bases, there was a span of 12 bases. The CDR3 runs to 13 residues. As DNA, the CDR3 is TGTGCCAGCAGTGAAGCGCCGGGCCGGGGAGCTTTCTTT. This codes for CASSEAPGRGAFF.